This TCR beta chain was obtained from a study of blood T cell repertoires in COVID-19. Study summary: Whether acute or convalescent, the COVID-19 samples came from the United States, Italy and Spain. From T cells, B-cell-depleted T cells, or PBMCs came the material, which was cDNA or gDNA.

Study processing details: Scientists estimated how many nucleated cells there were by amplifying reference gene primers. Using immunoSEQ multiplex PCR, the repertoire was profiled, and TCRdb retains in-frame clones only, with some absent. That table furnishes V, J and clone size, whereas the DNA furnished D and trimming. This sample has 210,000 or so clones, with roughly 86% found just once. Trimming pared 5 bases from V and 5 bases from J, leaving 6 bases between. Germline lookup yields CDR1 MGHDK and CDR2 SYGVNS. This CDR3 has 12 amino acids. J is TRBJ2-2 and V is TRBV25-1; D unresolved. This clonotype was sampled from a woman aged 55 to 70 with acute or convalescent COVID-19. The sequencing input was peripheral blood. CDR3 loop: CASSSVTGELFF. DNA of the CDR3: TGTGCCAGCAGTAGCGTTACCGGGGAGCTGTTTTTT. The complete variable domain, with remaining parts taken from reference TRBV25-1 and TRBJ2-2, reads EADIYQTPRYLVIGTGKKITLECSQTMGHDKMYWYQQDPGMELHLIHYSYGVNSTEKGDLSSESTVSRIRTEHFPLTLESARPSHTSQYLCASSSVTGELFFGEGSRLTVL.